These 2 T cell receptor beta chains were sequenced from one sample in a study of blood T cell repertoires in COVID-19. Sequencing was performed with immunoSEQ multiplex PCR; in TCRdb, only in-frame clones are kept and a portion is missing. The sample holds 25,000 to 35,000 clones, roughly 90% seen once. Input material: peripheral blood. The source of these receptors is a human donor with active COVID-19. The donor label of this sample is uncertain.

The rearrangement links TRBV13 to TRBJ1-6; D gene uncertain. The CDR3 is 14 amino acids. Germline lookup yields CDR1 PRHDT and CDR2 FYEKMQ (reference sequence). Trimming pared 2 bases from V and 7 bases from J, leaving 9 bases between. The CDR3 DNA is TGTGCCAGCAGCTTACGCGGGCCCAATTCACCCCTCCACTTT. It specifies CASSLRGPNSPLHF.

This clone appeared once. The gene calls are TRBV6-5 and TRBJ2-6; D may be TRBD2 (5 bases). Germline V CDR1 and CDR2: MNHEY, SVGAGI. This CDR3 region has 13 residues. Between the trimmed V and J ends, which lost 0 bases and 12 bases, there was a span of 9 bases. CDR3 sequence: CASSYSSAVVLTF. CDR3 in DNA: TGTGCCAGCAGTTACTCTAGCGCCGTCGTCCTGACTTTC.